The following is a T cell receptor beta chain sequence with its context. The entry originates in a study of neurological immune-mediated disorders. 5'RACE with 10-nucleotide random UMIs produced the cDNA. TCRdb processed the 5' RACE reads anew with MiXCR; each CDR3 protein has one entry. The repertoire consists of roughly 55,000 distinct CDR3 sequences, with about 15% occurring once and the leading ten covering more than 3.5%. CDR3 length equals 18 residues. V lost 3 bases, J lost 2 bases, and 14 bases stayed unmatched. Germline V gene data show CDR1 as SGHRS and CDR2 as YFSETQ. The TCR comes from a man aged 55-75 years in good health. The material sequenced was PBMCs. The V and J genes are TRBV5-1 and TRBJ2-3; TRBD1 agrees at 8 bases. In nucleotides, the CDR3 is TGCGCCAGCAGCTCACCCGTCGGGACAGGCAAGTTCACAGATACGCAGTATTTT. Residues: CASSSPVGTGKFTDTQYF.